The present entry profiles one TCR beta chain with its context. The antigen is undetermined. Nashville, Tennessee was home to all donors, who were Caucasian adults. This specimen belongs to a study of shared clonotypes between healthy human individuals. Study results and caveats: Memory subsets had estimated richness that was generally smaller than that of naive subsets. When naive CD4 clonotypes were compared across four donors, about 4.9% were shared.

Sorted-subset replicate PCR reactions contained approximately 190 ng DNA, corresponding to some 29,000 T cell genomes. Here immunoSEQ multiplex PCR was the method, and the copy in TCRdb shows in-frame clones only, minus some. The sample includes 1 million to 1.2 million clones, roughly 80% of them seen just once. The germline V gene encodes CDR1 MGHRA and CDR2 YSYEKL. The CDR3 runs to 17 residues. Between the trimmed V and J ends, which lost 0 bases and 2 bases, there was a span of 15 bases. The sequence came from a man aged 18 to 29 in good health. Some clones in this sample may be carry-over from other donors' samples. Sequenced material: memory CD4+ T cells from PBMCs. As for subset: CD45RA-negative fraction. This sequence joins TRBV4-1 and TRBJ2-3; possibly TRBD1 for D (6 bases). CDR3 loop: CASSQEGQIVNTDTQYF. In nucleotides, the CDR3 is TGCGCCAGCAGCCAAGAAGGACAGATAGTCAACACAGATACGCAGTATTTT.